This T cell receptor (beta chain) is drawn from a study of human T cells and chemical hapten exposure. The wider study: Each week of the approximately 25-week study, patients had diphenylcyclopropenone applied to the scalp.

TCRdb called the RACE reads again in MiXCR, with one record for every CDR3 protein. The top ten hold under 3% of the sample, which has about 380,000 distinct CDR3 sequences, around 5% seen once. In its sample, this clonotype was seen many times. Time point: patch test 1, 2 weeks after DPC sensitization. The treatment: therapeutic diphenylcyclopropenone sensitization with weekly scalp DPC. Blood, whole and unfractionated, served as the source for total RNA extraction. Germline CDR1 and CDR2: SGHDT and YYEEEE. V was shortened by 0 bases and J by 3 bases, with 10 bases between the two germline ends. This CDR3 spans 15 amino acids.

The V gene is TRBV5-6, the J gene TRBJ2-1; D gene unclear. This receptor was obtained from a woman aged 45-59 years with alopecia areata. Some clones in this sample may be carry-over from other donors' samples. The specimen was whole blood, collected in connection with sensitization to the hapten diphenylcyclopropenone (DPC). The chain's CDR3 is CASSLGGLLYNEQFF. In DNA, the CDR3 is TGTGCCAGCAGCTTGGGTGGCCTCCTCTACAATGAGCAGTTCTTC.